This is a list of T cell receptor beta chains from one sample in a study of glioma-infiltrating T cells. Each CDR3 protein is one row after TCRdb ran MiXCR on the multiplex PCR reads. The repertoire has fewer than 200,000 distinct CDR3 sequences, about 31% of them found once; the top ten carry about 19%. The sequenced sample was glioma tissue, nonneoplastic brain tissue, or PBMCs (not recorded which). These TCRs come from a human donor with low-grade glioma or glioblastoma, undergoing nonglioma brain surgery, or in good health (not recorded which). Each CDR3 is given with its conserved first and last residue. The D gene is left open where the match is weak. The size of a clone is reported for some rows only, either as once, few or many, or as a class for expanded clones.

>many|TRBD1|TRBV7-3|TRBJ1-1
TGTGCCAGCAGCTTAAATCCCGGGACAGAGGCTTTCTTT
CASSLNPGTEAFF
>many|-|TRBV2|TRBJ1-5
TGTGCCAGCAGATCGGGTGGGCAGCCCCAGCATTTT
CASRSGGQPQHF
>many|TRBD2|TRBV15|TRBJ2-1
TGTGCCACCAGCAGAGATCGCGGGAGAGGTAATGAGCAGTTCTTC
CATSRDRGRGNEQFF
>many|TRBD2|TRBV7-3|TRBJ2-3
TGTGCCAGCAGCCCGGGACTAGCATTAACCACAGATACGCAGTATTTT
CASSPGLALTTDTQYF
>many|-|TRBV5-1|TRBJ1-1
TGCGCCAGCAGCGCGCAGGGTAATGAAGCTTTCTTT
CASSAQGNEAFF
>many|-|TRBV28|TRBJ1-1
TGTGCCAGCAGTTTAGTACAGGGTTGGAGCACTGAAGCTTTCTTT
CASSLVQGWSTEAFF
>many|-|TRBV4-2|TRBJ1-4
TGTGCCAGCAGCCAAGTAAAGGATAATGAAAAACTGTTTTTT
CASSQVKDNEKLFF
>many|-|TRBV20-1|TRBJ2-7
TGCAGTGCCCCGGGTGAGCAGTACTTC
CSAPGEQYF
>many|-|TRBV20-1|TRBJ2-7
TGCAGTGCTAGAGACCAGACTCGGAGCTCCTACGAGCAGTACTTC
CSARDQTRSSYEQYF
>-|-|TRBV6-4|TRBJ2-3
TGTGTTAGCAGTGTGGGGGGAGAACACACGACGCAGTATTTT
CVSSVGGEHTTQYF
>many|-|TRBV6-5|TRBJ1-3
TGTGCCAGCAGTTACGGGGTCCACTCTGGAAACACCATATATTTT
CASSYGVHSGNTIYF
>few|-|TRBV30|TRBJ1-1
TGTGCCTGGAGTGAGTTAACGAACACTGAAGCTTTCTTT
CAWSELTNTEAFF
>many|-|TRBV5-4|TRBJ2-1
TGTGCCACCACGCCCTCTAGTTTCTACAATGAGCAGTTCTTC
CATTPSSFYNEQFF
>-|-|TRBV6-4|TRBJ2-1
TGTGCCAGCAGTGATTTTGCGGGGGCGGACAATGAGCAGTTCTTC
CASSDFAGADNEQFF
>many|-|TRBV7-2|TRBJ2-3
TGTGCCAGCAGTCAACAAGTCGGGAGAGTTTTGGATACGCAGTATTTT
CASSQQVGRVLDTQYF
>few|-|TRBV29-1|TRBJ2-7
TGCAGCGTTGTTAGGGGCTCTAGCTCCTACGAGCAGTACTTC
CSVVRGSSSYEQYF
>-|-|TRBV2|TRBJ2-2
TGTGCCACCGGGAAAGACCGGAACACCGGGGAGCTGTTTTTT
CATGKDRNTGELFF
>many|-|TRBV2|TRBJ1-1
TGTGCCAACAACCTCGGACAGATGAACACTGAAGCTTTCTTT
CANNLGQMNTEAFF
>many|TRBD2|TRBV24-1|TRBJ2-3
TGTGCCACCAGTGACGCTGTAGCGGGCTTTGGAGCAGATACGCAGTATTTT
CATSDAVAGFGADTQYF
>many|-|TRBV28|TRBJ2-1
TGTGCCAGCATCATGGGGGGGGCGGGCGAGCAGTTCTTC
CASIMGGAGEQFF
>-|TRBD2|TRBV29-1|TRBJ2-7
TGCAGCGTAGCCGGACTAGCGGGAGGGCACTACGAGCAGTACTTC
CSVAGLAGGHYEQYF
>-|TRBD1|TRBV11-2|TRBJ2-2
TGTGCCAGCAGCCCGAGGACAGGGAATTCGCTGAACACCGGGGAGCTGTTTTTT
CASSPRTGNSLNTGELFF
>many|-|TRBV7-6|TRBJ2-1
TGTGCCAGCAGCTATTGGGGAGGTCCCTACAATGAGCAGTTCTTC
CASSYWGGPYNEQFF
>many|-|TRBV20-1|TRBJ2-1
TGCAGTGCCTCCCACGCCGGGGGCGCTAACAATGAGCAGTTCTTC
CSASHAGGANNEQFF
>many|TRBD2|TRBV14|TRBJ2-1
TGTGCCAGCAGCCAAGCCCCCCGGACTAGCGGTCCCAATGAGCAGTTCTTC
CASSQAPRTSGPNEQFF
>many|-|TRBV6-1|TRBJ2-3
TGTGCCAGCAGTACCTCAAGGCCGGGCACAGATACGCAGTATTTT
CASSTSRPGTDTQYF
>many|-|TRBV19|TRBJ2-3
TGTGCCACCAGGAGTAGCGGAGCGACGACAGATACGCAGTATTTT
CATRSSGATTDTQYF
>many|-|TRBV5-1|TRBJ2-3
TGCGCCAGCAGCTTGGGGGACATCCAACATACGCAGTATTTT
CASSLGDIQHTQYF